Listed here is a single TCR beta chain. Antigen: not known. Documented treatment: oral pan-JAK inhibitor, 5-10 mg twice daily. PBMC-derived CD4+ and CD8+ T cells were sorted. cDNA prepared by RNA extraction and subsequent reverse transcription served as the template for sequencing. Here immunoSEQ multiplex PCR was the method, and the copy in TCRdb shows in-frame clones only, minus some. Of approximately 220,000 clones in the sample, approximately 38% were seen once. This CDR3 is built from 13 residues. Germline CDR1 and CDR2: SGHDN and FVKESK. The V and J ends lost 4 bases and 5 bases respectively, with 9 bases between them. These data are taken from a study of CD8+ T cells in alopecia areata. Study outcomes and limitations: Whereas mice showed it more clearly, TCR sharing across patients was murkier, possibly because of HLA.

The chain recombines TRBV14 with TRBJ1-5; D gene uncertain. This clonotype was sampled from a human donor with alopecia areata. The specimen was CD4+ T cells sorted from blood, collected between weeks 30 and 35, from a patient treated with tofacitinib. In DNA, the CDR3 is TGTGCCAGCAGCCGAGGCGGGGATCAGCCCCAGCATTTT. Translating it yields CASSRGGDQPQHF.